These 12 T cell receptor beta chains share one sample of origin, sequenced in a study of cytomegalovirus exposure and HLA in healthy donors (dated by TCRdb to 2017 to 2019). Receptors were amplified or captured by the immunoSEQ multiplex PCR assay. A mixture of 60 forward primers for TCR Vbeta segments and 13 reverse primers for TCR Jbeta segments was used in the multiplex PCR. In its TCRdb copy, this immuneACCESS table keeps in-frame sequences only and misses some clones. Where compared with another copy, unresolved V genes explain less than half of these, and the others have no known cause. This sample has around 100,000 clones in its table, and less than 75% of those were observed once. The leading ten clones occupy about 2% of the sample. Source material: PBMCs. The receptor source for this set is a man aged 30 to 39 in good health and CMV-seronegative.

The CDR3 region is CASSPGTDLTGELFF. In nucleotides, the CDR3 is TGCGCCAGCAGCCCCGGGACAGACCTCACCGGGGAGCTGTTTTTT. This chain connects TRBV5-1 to TRBJ2-2; 7 bases are a match to TRBD1. Germline V lookup: CDR1 SGHRS, CDR2 YFSETQ. The CDR3 spans 15 residues. V dropped 4 bases and J dropped 4; count of bases not matched to a gene: 7.

This clone was picked up a small number of times. The chain links TRBV5-4 to TRBJ1-2; D remains ambiguous. V lost 0 bases and J lost 4, with 10 bases in between. This CDR3 has 14 residues. CDR1 is SGHNT and CDR2 is YYREEE in the germline V gene (reference sequence). DNA of the CDR3: TGTGCCAGCAGCTTGGTGGGAGGGAGCTATGGCTACACCTTC. Translated, it gives CASSLVGGSYGYTF. Complete variable domain (other parts from reference TRBV5-4 and TRBJ1-2): ETGVTQSPTHLIKTRGQQVTLRCSSQSGHNTVSWYQQALGQGPQFIFQYYREEENGRGNFPPRFSGLQFPNYSSELNVNALELDDSALYLCASSLVGGSYGYTFGSGTRLTVV.

This chain links TRBV19 with TRBJ2-5, with D perhaps matching TRBD2 (5 bases). V lost 3 bases, J lost 5 bases, and 16 bases lay in between. Germline values: CDR1 LNHDA, CDR2 SQIVND (reference sequence). CDR3 length: 15 residues. CDR3 residues: CASSIYRGFLETQYF. The CDR3 DNA is TGTGCCAGTAGTATTTATCGGGGTTTTCTGGAGACCCAGTACTTC.

This clone was detected only a few times. This sequence joins TRBV28 and TRBJ2-2; 7 bases map to TRBD1. Per germline, CDR1 MDHEN and CDR2 SYDVKM. This CDR3 has 12 amino acids. CDR3 nucleotide sequence: TGTGCGGTTGACAGGGTAACCGGGGAGCTGTTTTTT. Translating gives CAVDRVTGELFF.

The V and J genes are TRBV27 and TRBJ1-5; 7 positions agree with TRBD1. The CDR3 loop spans 16 amino acids. CDR1 is MNHEY and CDR2 is SMNVEV in the germline V gene (reference sequence). V lost 3 bases, J lost 0 bases, and 5 bases stayed unmatched. CDR3 in amino acids: CASSFKGARSNQPQHF. The CDR3 DNA reads as TGTGCCAGCAGTTTTAAGGGGGCTCGTAGCAATCAGCCCCAGCATTTT.

The J gene is TRBJ2-7, the V gene TRBV10-1; D perhaps matches TRBD2 (5 bases). V dropped 7 bases and J dropped 6 bases, with 19 bases sitting between them. The CDR3 length is 14 residues. Germline V gene data show CDR1 as WNHNN and CDR2 as SYGVQD (reference sequence). The CDR3 loop is CASTEGPPSGEQYF. The CDR3 bases are TGCGCCAGCACCGAGGGCCCACCGAGTGGCGAGCAGTACTTC.

This clone was counted a few times. This chain links TRBV7-9 with TRBJ1-5, with 9 bases aligning to TRBD1. The V and J ends lost 0 bases and 4 bases, in that order; junction bases with no gene match: 1. The CDR3 has 15 residues. CDR1 and CDR2 (germline): SEHNR, FQNEAQ (reference sequence). CDR3 amino acids: CASSLAGTGNQPQHF. DNA for the CDR3: TGTGCCAGCAGCTTAGCCGGGACAGGGAATCAGCCCCAGCATTTT.

V gene TRBV6-5 combines with J gene TRBJ1-1; possible D gene TRBD1, 6 bases. The CDR3 length is 15 residues. CDR1 and CDR2 (germline): MNHEY, SVGAGI. V dropped 6 bases and J dropped 0 bases, with 14 bases sitting between them. CDR3 residues: CASSFHRAMNTEAFF. The CDR3 DNA reads as TGTGCCAGCAGCTTTCACAGGGCTATGAACACTGAAGCTTTCTTT.

The chain is built from TRBV7-9 and TRBJ2-1; possible D gene TRBD2, 5 bases. CDR3 length equals 11 residues. Trimming cost V 10 bases and J 9 bases, with 13 bases left between them. CDR1 SEHNR and CDR2 FQNEAQ come from the germline V gene (reference sequence). The CDR3 is CATGSGGEQFF. Written as DNA, the CDR3 is TGTGCCACGGGGAGTGGAGGTGAGCAGTTCTTC.

The genes are TRBV27 and TRBJ1-5, with 10 bases identical to TRBD1. The CDR3 has 15 amino acids. Looked up from germline, CDR1 is MNHEY and CDR2 is SMNVEV (reference sequence). The trim removed 6 bases at V and 3 bases at J, leaving 5 bases unmatched. CDR3 nucleotides: TGTGCCAGCAGAGCCGGGACAGGGGCCAATCAGCCCCAGCATTTT. It codes for CASRAGTGANQPQHF.

This clone has more than one count but fewer than ten. V and J are TRBV29-1 and TRBJ2-7, with D possibly matching TRBD1 (6 bases). The CDR3 has 13 amino acids. CDR1 and CDR2 from the germline V gene are SQVTM and ANQGSEA. V lost 0 bases, J lost 3 bases, and 9 bases lay in between. This CDR3 reads CSVEDGGHYEQYF. The CDR3 DNA is TGCAGCGTTGAAGATGGGGGACACTACGAGCAGTACTTC.

This clone was found a few times. The chain has TRBV27 and TRBJ2-7; D perhaps matches TRBD1 (5 bases). The CDR3 consists of 17 residues. Germline CDR1 and CDR2: MNHEY and SMNVEV (reference sequence). V lost 10 bases and J 3 bases, leaving 28 bases between the germline ends. The CDR3 loop is CATDTRQLSRPGYEQYF. CDR3 DNA: TGTGCCACCGACACCAGACAGTTGAGCCGACCCGGCTACGAGCAGTACTTC.